These T cell receptor beta chains were read from a single sample in a study of CD8 T cells in Susac syndrome. TCRdb called the immunoSEQ multiplex PCR reads again in MiXCR, with one record for every CDR3 protein. The sample carries 150,000 to 200,000 distinct CDR3 sequences, roughly 95% recorded once. Source material: CD4+ T cells from PBMCs. Receptors originate from a human donor with multiple sclerosis. The CDR3 runs from the conserved cysteine through the conserved F or W. D genes are given only for firm matches. Clone size is stated in some rows and not others, as once, few, many or a class when expanded.

16	NA	TRBD2	TRBV6-6	TRBJ2-1	TGTGCCAGCAGTTACTCGGCGACGGGAGGGCGTAATGAGCAGTTCTTC	CASSYSATGGRNEQFF
13	NA	NA	TRBV23-1	TRBJ2-2	TGCGCCAGCAGTTTTCACGGAGACGGGGAGCTGTTTTTT	CASSFHGDGELFF
15	NA	TRBD2	TRBV9	TRBJ2-7	TGTGCCAGCAGCACAGCGGGGGGCTCGTACGAAGAGCAGTACTTC	CASSTAGGSYEEQYF
13	few	NA	TRBV2	TRBJ2-7	TGTGCCAGCAGTGTGGGCAGGGCCTACGAGCAGTACTTC	CASSVGRAYEQYF
13	NA	NA	TRBV14	TRBJ2-6	TGTGCCAGCAGCCAGGGAGGGGCCAACGTCCTGACTTTC	CASSQGGANVLTF
15	NA	NA	TRBV6-5	TRBJ2-1	TGTGCCAGCAGTTACCTAAGTGTGAGGGGTGGCGAGCAGTTCTTC	CASSYLSVRGGEQFF
13	NA	TRBD1	TRBV6-1	TRBJ1-2	TGTGCCAGCAGCTCCGGGACAGGGGAGGGCTACACCTTC	CASSSGTGEGYTF
13	few	NA	TRBV6-2/TRBV6-3	TRBJ2-1	TGTGCCAGCAGTTACTCGAGGCAGAATGAGCAGTTCTTC	CASSYSRQNEQFF
16	NA	NA	TRBV4-2	TRBJ1-5	TGTGCCAGCAGCCAAGATGTGGGGGTCGTCAATCAGCCCCAGCATTTT	CASSQDVGVVNQPQHF
15	NA	NA	TRBV4-1	TRBJ1-3	TGCGCCACCGGCGGGGCGGCAGGGACGGGAAACACCATATATTTT	CATGGAAGTGNTIYF
15	NA	NA	TRBV18	TRBJ1-5	TGTGCCAGCTCACCACCAAGGGGTGGCAATCAGCCCCAGCATTTT	CASSPPRGGNQPQHF
14	NA	NA	TRBV13	TRBJ1-5	TGTGCCAGCAGCTTAAGGCTAAGCAATCAGCCCCAGCATTTT	CASSLRLSNQPQHF
16	NA	TRBD1	TRBV7-2	TRBJ2-1	TGTGCCAGCAGCTCCTCGACAGGGGCGGTGGCAGGTGAGCAGTTCTTC	CASSSSTGAVAGEQFF
11	NA	TRBD2	TRBV5-1	TRBJ2-5	TGCGCCAGCGGACTAGAGGAGACCCAGTACTTC	CASGLEETQYF
12	NA	NA	TRBV10-3	TRBJ2-3	TGTGGGACTGGCGCTAGCACAGATACGCAGTATTTT	CGTGASTDTQYF
16	NA	NA	TRBV10-3	TRBJ2-6	TGTGCCATCAGTGACCGAGGCGACTCTGGGGCCAACGTCCTGACTTTC	CAISDRGDSGANVLTF
15	NA	TRBD2	TRBV19	TRBJ2-2	TGTGCCAGTAGCCGGACTAGCGGACATCCCGGGGAGCTGTTTTTT	CASSRTSGHPGELFF
15	NA	TRBD2	TRBV6-4	TRBJ2-3	TGTGCCAGCAGTGTTGGCGGGAGGGCGACAGATACGCAGTATTTT	CASSVGGRATDTQYF
12	NA	NA	TRBV6-5	TRBJ1-3	TGTGCCAGCAGCGGTCCGGGGAACACCATATATTTT	CASSGPGNTIYF
15	NA	NA	TRBV30	TRBJ2-3	TGTGCCTGGAGTGGCGACTACCACTACACAGATACGCAGTATTTT	CAWSGDYHYTDTQYF
15	NA	NA	TRBV10-3	TRBJ2-5	TGTGCCATCAGTGACTCGCGTGGGAGCGGGGAGACCCAGTACTTC	CAISDSRGSGETQYF
16	NA	TRBD2	TRBV5-1	TRBJ2-5	TGCGCCAGCAGCTTGGCGGTAGCGGGAGCTACGGAGACCCAGTACTTC	CASSLAVAGATETQYF
16	once	TRBD2	TRBV7-3	TRBJ2-1	TGTGCCAGCAGCTGGCTAGCGGGAGTGGGGAATGGGGGTCAGTTCTTC	CASSWLAGVGNGGQFF
15	NA	NA	TRBV6-1	TRBJ2-6	TGTGCCAGCAGGCTACAGGGTTCTGGGGCCAACGTCCTGACTTTC	CASRLQGSGANVLTF
11	NA	NA	TRBV12-3/TRBV12-4	TRBJ1-2	TGTGCCAGCAGTATGGGAGGTGGCTACACCTTC	CASSMGGGYTF
11	NA	NA	TRBV7-2	TRBJ2-3	TGTGCTAGCAAGGGTACAGATACGCAGTATTTT	CASKGTDTQYF
12	NA	NA	TRBV7-9	TRBJ2-1	TGTGCCAGCAGCTCTGGCAGATATGAGCAGTTCTTC	CASSSGRYEQFF
12	NA	NA	TRBV12-3/TRBV12-4	TRBJ2-7	TGTGCCAGCAGTGGGGGCCCCAGGGAACAGTACTTC	CASSGGPREQYF
15	NA	TRBD1	TRBV24-1	TRBJ2-5	TGTGCCACCAGTGATTTCGACAGGGGGCTAGAGACCCAGTACTTC	CATSDFDRGLETQYF
14	NA	NA	TRBV5-1	TRBJ1-1	TGTGCCAGCAGTTTTCAGGGCGGGAACACTGAAGCTTTCTTT	CASSFQGGNTEAFF
13	NA	NA	TRBV29-1	TRBJ1-4	TGCAGCGTTGAGACACTTACTAATGAAAAACTGTTTTTT	CSVETLTNEKLFF
13	NA	NA	TRBV28	TRBJ1-5	TGTGCCAGCAGTGCAATTAGCAATCAGCCCCAGCATTTT	CASSAISNQPQHF
17	NA	TRBD2	TRBV6-5	TRBJ2-7	TGTGCCAGCAGCTACGACAGGGGATATAGCGGGAGGGGCGAGCAGTACTTC	CASSYDRGYSGRGEQYF
14	few	NA	TRBV6-5	TRBJ2-7	TGTGCCAGCAGTTACGGCCTAGCGTCTTACGAGCAGTACTTT	CASSYGLASYEQYF
13	NA	NA	TRBV2	TRBJ1-2	TGTGCCAGCAGTGTTGGCCCCCGCTATGGCTACACCTTC	CASSVGPRYGYTF
16	once	NA	TRBV5-1	TRBJ2-3	TGCGCCAGCACCATAGGGGACTCCCATAGCACAGATACGCAGTATTTT	CASTIGDSHSTDTQYF
13	NA	TRBD1	TRBV10-3	TRBJ2-1	TGTGCCATCAGTGTGTTGGGACAGAATGAGCAGTTCTTC	CAISVLGQNEQFF
15	once	TRBD1	TRBV2	TRBJ1-1	TGTGCCAGCAGTTTTCAGGGGGCAAGAAAGACTGAAGCTTTCTTT	CASSFQGARKTEAFF
17	NA	TRBD2	TRBV7-2	TRBJ2-3	TGTGCCAGCAGCTTAGGGGGACTAGCGGGAGCGGGGGATACGCAGTATTTT	CASSLGGLAGAGDTQYF
16	NA	NA	TRBV11-2	TRBJ2-2	TGTGCCAGCAGCTTAAACGGGCAATTGAACACCGGGGAGCTGTTTTTT	CASSLNGQLNTGELFF